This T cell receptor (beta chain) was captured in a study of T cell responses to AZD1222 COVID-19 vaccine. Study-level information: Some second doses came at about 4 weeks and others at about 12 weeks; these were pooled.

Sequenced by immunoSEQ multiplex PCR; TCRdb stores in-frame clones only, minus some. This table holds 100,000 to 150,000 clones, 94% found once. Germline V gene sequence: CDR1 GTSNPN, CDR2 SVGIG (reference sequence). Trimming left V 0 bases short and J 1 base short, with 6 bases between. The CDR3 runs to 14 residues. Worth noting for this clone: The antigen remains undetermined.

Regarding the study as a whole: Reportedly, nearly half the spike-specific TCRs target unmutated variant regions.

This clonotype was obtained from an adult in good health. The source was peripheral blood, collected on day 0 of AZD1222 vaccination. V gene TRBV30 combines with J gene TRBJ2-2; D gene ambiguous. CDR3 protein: CAWSVALNTGELFF. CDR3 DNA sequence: TGTGCCTGGAGTGTAGCGTTGAACACCGGGGAGCTGTTTTTT.